Following are 22 T cell receptor beta chains from one sample sequenced in a study of blood T cells in healthy people across ages. The authors ran a second PCR of 7 to 11 cycles using a sample-barcoded 5' primer and a J-beta primer mix. TCRdb independently ran MiXCR on the 5' RACE reads; one entry per CDR3 protein. The table shows about 720,000 distinct CDR3 sequences, with about 20% occurring only once. Source material: blood. Receptors originate from a man in his 70s in good health.

This clonotype was counted between two and nine times. The chain uses TRBV14 and TRBJ1-2, with D possibly TRBD1 on 6 matching bases. Trimming cost V 1 base and J 6 bases, with 15 bases left between them. CDR1 is SGHDN and CDR2 is FVKESK in the germline V gene. CDR3 length equals 15 residues. Here the CDR3 DNA reads TGTGCCAGCAGCCAAGTACAGGGAGGTTGGAATGGCTACACCTTC. It yields the protein CASSQVQGGWNGYTF.

This rearrangement joins TRBV7-2 to TRBJ2-1; no definite D call. The J call may be faulty, since TRBJ2-7 better matches the DNA end. CDR1 is SGHTA and CDR2 is FQGNSA in the germline V gene. CDR3 length equals 15 residues. CDR3 DNA sequence: TGTGCCAGCAGCTTACAACCCACAAACTCCTACGAGCAGTACTTC. Translating it yields CASSLQPTNSYEQYF.

This clonotype was detected only a few times. This sequence joins TRBV14 and TRBJ1-3; 7 bases align to TRBD1. Per germline, CDR1 SGHDN and CDR2 FVKESK. The CDR3 covers 15 residues. J lost 3 bases, V lost 3 bases, and 5 bases had no gene match. The CDR3 sequence is CASSHKGTVGNTIYF. The CDR3 DNA follows: TGTGCCAGCAGCCACAAGGGGACAGTTGGAAACACCATATATTTT.

The chain employs TRBV20-1 and TRBJ2-6, with D unresolved. Per germline, CDR1 DFQATT and CDR2 SNEGSKA (reference sequence). Trimming took off 7 bases at V and 0 bases at J, with 4 bases between the two ends. The CDR3 extends over 12 amino acids. DNA of the CDR3: TGCAGTGGACACTCTGGGGCCAACGTCCTGACTTTC. Protein: CSGHSGANVLTF.

This clonotype was found a few times. This chain uses TRBV29-1 with TRBJ2-3, with 10 bases aligning to TRBD2. Germline V lookup: CDR1 SQVTM, CDR2 ANQGSEA. This CDR3 is built from 15 residues. With V trimmed by 6 bases and J by 0 bases, 6 bases remained unmatched. CDR3 DNA sequence: TGCAGCGTAGGTCCGGGACTAGCGAGCACAGATACGCAGTATTTT. The encoded protein is CSVGPGLASTDTQYF.

The gene calls are TRBV4-1 and TRBJ1-4; D ambiguous. With 1 base removed from V and 8 bases from J, the gap between germline ends came to 14 bases. CDR1 is MGHRA, CDR2 YSYEKL, per germline. The CDR3 length is 15 residues. The CDR3 loop is CASSQGDGRTEKLFF. Written as DNA, the CDR3 is TGCGCCAGCAGCCAAGGAGACGGCCGAACAGAAAAACTGTTTTTT.

The chain links TRBV5-1 to TRBJ1-1; D remains ambiguous. CDR3 length: 15 residues. Deletions cut 10 bases from V and 2 bases from J, with 21 bases between. CDR1 SGHRS and CDR2 YFSETQ come from the germline V gene. The CDR3: CAPILSGMRNTEAFF. CDR3 DNA sequence: TGCGCCCCAATCCTTTCAGGTATGCGAAACACTGAAGCTTTCTTT.

This clonotype has more than one count but fewer than ten. This sequence joins TRBV20-1 and TRBJ1-1; tentative D call: TRBD1 (5 bases). CDR3 length equals 11 residues. The V and J ends lost 5 bases and 7 bases respectively, with 11 bases between them. Germline lookup yields CDR1 DFQATT and CDR2 SNEGSKA (reference sequence). CDR3 in amino acids: CSAFTGGEAFF. The CDR3 DNA reads as TGCAGTGCTTTCACCGGGGGTGAAGCTTTCTTT.

In its sample, this clonotype was seen many times. The V call is TRBV7-2, the J call TRBJ2-5, with D tentatively TRBD2 (5 bases). The germline V and J ends were trimmed by 1 base and 1 base, with 7 bases remaining between them. Germline assignment: CDR1 SGHTA and CDR2 FQGNSA. CDR3 length equals 14 residues. The CDR3 reads CASSLGGSQETQYF. The DNA of the CDR3 is TGTGCCAGCAGCTTAGGAGGGTCCCAAGAGACCCAGTACTTC.

J is TRBJ1-2 and V is TRBV5-1, with TRBD1 identical over 7 bases. Unmatched junction bases numbered 9, after V lost 4 bases and J lost 0 bases. The CDR3 extends over 16 amino acids. The germline CDR1 and CDR2 sequences are SGHRS and YFSETQ. CDR3 amino acids: CASSLLGTATNYGYTF. The CDR3 DNA sequence: TGCGCCAGCAGCCTGCTGGGGACAGCTACTAACTATGGCTACACCTTC.

The V call is TRBV11-3, the J call TRBJ2-5, with D perhaps matching TRBD1 or TRBD2 (6 bases each). CDR1 is SGHNT, CDR2 YENEEA, per germline. The CDR3 spans 15 residues. Trimming removed 5 bases from V and 3 bases from J, with 16 bases in between. Written as DNA, the CDR3 is TGTGCCAGCAGCCGGAGAGGGGGGCCCGAAGAGACCCAGTACTTC. Its protein is CASSRRGGPEETQYF.

This clonotype occurred a few times. At one of its ends the junction is not consistent with the germline gene, which may arise from a read error. The rearrangement joins TRBV13 to TRBJ2-3; 13 bases map to TRBD2. Per germline, CDR1 PRHDT and CDR2 FYEKMQ (reference sequence). The CDR3 contains 19 residues. The CDR3 sequence: CASIPPRTSGSISTDTPYF. CDR3 DNA sequence: TGTGCCAGCATCCCCCCTCGGACTAGCGGGAGTATAAGTACAGATACGCCGTATTTT.

The genes are TRBV3-1 and TRBJ1-3; D is unresolved. Germline CDR1 is LGHDT and CDR2 is YNNKEL (reference sequence). Trimming removed 0 bases from V and 6 bases from J, with 9 bases in between. The CDR3 sequence is 14 residues long. The CDR3 nucleotides are TGTGCCAGCAGCCAAGAAGGCATCGAAAACACCATATATTTT. Amino acids: CASSQEGIENTIYF.

As concerns this clonotype: In this CDR3 the conserved last residue, phenylalanine or tryptophan, is missing, so a read error is likely. The V call is TRBV11-3, the J call TRBJ2-5, with 12 positions matching TRBD2. The end of the DNA fits TRBJ2-1 better, so the J call may be wrong. Germline lookup yields CDR1 SGHNT and CDR2 YENEEA. This CDR3 region has 15 residues. DNA for the CDR3: TGTGCCAGCAGCCCTAGCACTAGCGGGAGGAATGAGCAGTTCTAC. Its protein product is CASSPSTSGRNEQFY.

This clonotype has a handful of counts. J is TRBJ1-3 and V is TRBV12-3 or TRBV12-4; the D is unclear. The CDR3 covers 13 residues. The V end was cut by 4 bases, the J end by 1 base, with 5 bases between. CDR3 in DNA: TGTGCCAGCAGTTGGGCATCTGGAAACACCATATATTTT. This sequence encodes CASSWASGNTIYF.

A few counts support this clonotype. The chain combines TRBV10-3 with TRBJ2-4; TRBD1 agrees at 7 bases. J lost 10 bases, V lost 2 bases, and 2 bases had no gene match. The CDR3 extends over 12 amino acids. Germline V gene lookup returns CDR1 ENHRY and CDR2 SYGVKD. This chain's CDR3 is CAISEGTAIQYF. The CDR3 DNA reads TGTGCCATCAGTGAGGGGACAGCAATTCAGTACTTC.

This clonotype was counted a few times. The chain is built from TRBV9 and TRBJ2-5, with 7 nucleotides matching TRBD2. The J call may be faulty, since TRBJ2-1 better matches the DNA end. Germline CDR1 is SGDLS and CDR2 is YYNGEE. This CDR3 region has 14 residues. The CDR3 region has the DNA TGTGCCAGCAGCGTAGAGGGTAGCGGGAATGAGCAGTTCTTC. Its protein is CASSVEGSGNEQFF.

This clonotype turned up a few times. The J gene is TRBJ2-1, the V gene TRBV5-1; 11 nucleotides match TRBD2. Germline V gene data show CDR1 as SGHRS and CDR2 as YFSETQ. This CDR3 has 18 residues. V shed 0 bases, J shed 11 bases, and the junction held 16 bases outside the gene matches. The CDR3 region has the DNA TGCGCCAGCAGCTTGGAGGGACTAGCGGCCCTTGGGGGTATAAAGCAGTTCTTC. Protein sequence: CASSLEGLAALGGIKQFF.

The chain carries TRBV4-1 and TRBJ2-3; 7 bases match TRBD1. Germline CDR1 is MGHRA and CDR2 is YSYEKL. The J segment lost 5 bases and the V segment lost 0 bases, leaving 11 bases of the junction unmatched. This CDR3 region has 17 residues. Here the CDR3 reads CASSQDLGRGTQDTQYF. In nucleotides, the CDR3 is TGCGCCAGCAGCCAAGATTTGGGCAGGGGGACCCAAGATACGCAGTATTTT.

This clonotype has a handful of counts. The chain recombines TRBV29-1 with TRBJ2-1; 9 nucleotides align to TRBD1. With the DNA end fitting TRBJ2-5 better, the J assignment may be wrong. CDR3 length equals 13 residues. The germline gives CDR1 SQVTM, CDR2 ANQGSEA. The CDR3 protein is CSVGGQGIETQYF. CDR3 DNA: TGCAGCGTTGGGGGACAGGGTATTGAGACCCAGTACTTC.

The chain carries TRBV6-5 and TRBJ1-1, with D perhaps TRBD1 (6 bases). This CDR3 spans 15 amino acids. V dropped 0 bases and J dropped 3 bases, with 11 bases sitting between them. Germline-derived CDR1 and CDR2 are MNHEY and SVGAGI. This chain's CDR3 is CASSYSWRGDTEAFF. The CDR3, as DNA: TGTGCCAGCAGTTACTCTTGGAGGGGGGACACTGAAGCTTTCTTT.

This clonotype was recorded a few times. The V gene is TRBV7-3, the J gene TRBJ2-5; 7 bases match TRBD2. Per germline, CDR1 SGHTA and CDR2 FQGTGA. V dropped 5 bases and J dropped 2; count of bases not matched to a gene: 8. This CDR3 contains 15 residues. CDR3 loop: CASSPREGLQETQYF. In DNA form, the CDR3 reads TGTGCCAGCAGCCCGAGGGAGGGCCTACAAGAGACCCAGTACTTC.